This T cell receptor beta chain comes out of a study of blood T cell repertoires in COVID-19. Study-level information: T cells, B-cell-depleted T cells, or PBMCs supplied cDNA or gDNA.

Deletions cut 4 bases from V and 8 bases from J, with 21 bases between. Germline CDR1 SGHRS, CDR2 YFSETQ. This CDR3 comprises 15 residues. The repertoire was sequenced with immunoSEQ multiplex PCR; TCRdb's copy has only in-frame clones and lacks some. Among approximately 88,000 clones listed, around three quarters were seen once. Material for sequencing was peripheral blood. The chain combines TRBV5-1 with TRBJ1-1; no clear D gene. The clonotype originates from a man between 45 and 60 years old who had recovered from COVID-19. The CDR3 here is CASSPQGLVGVEAFF. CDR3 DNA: TGCGCCAGCAGCCCTCAAGGACTGGTCGGGGTCGAAGCTTTCTTT.